This TCR beta chain originates from a study of blood T cell repertoires in COVID-19. Study at large: Whether acute or convalescent, the COVID-19 samples came from the United States, Italy and Spain. Nucleic acid was either cDNA or gDNA, and it came from T cells, B-cell-depleted T cells, or PBMCs.

This study enrolled people aged about 18 to 100 from around 26 US geographic areas. Profiled with immunoSEQ multiplex PCR; TCRdb holds only in-frame clones, not every one. In the table there are around 280,000 clones, around nine tenths of which are singletons. The V end lost 0 bases, the J end lost 8 bases, and 11 bases lay between the germline ends. There are 13 residues in the CDR3. Germline values: CDR1 SGHRS, CDR2 YFSETQ. This TCR was recovered from a woman aged 40 to 50 who had recovered from COVID-19. The genes are TRBV5-1 and TRBJ1-2; D unclear. Material for sequencing was PBMCs or T cells enriched from blood (not recorded which). CDR3 DNA sequence: TGCGCCAGCAGCTTGGACCCCTCAAGCGGCTACACCTTC. As protein: CASSLDPSSGYTF.